The 10 T cell receptor beta chains in this list originate from one sample, sequenced in a study of post-analysis software for immune sequencing data. Whole-study findings and limits: TRBV5-6, TRBV5-1 and TRBV20-1 were among five TRBV segments more frequent in patients than controls.

Their recognized antigens are unknown. Unique molecular identifiers were present in the TCR beta cDNA libraries. TCRdb processed the PCR reads anew with MiXCR; each CDR3 protein has one entry. The sample has about 380,000 distinct CDR3 sequences; less than 40% are singletons. Sequencing was performed on blood. These receptors came from a girl aged 5-17 years with multiple sclerosis.

This clonotype was detected only a few times. V is TRBV11-1 and J is TRBJ2-1, with 9 nucleotides matching TRBD2. Germline V gives CDR1 SGHAT, CDR2 FQDESV (reference sequence). With V trimmed by 6 bases and J by 7 bases, 7 bases remained unmatched. There are 14 residues in the CDR3. The DNA of the CDR3 is TGTGCCAGCAGTAGAGCGGGGGGCCCTAATGAGCAGTTCTTC. It encodes CASSRAGGPNEQFF. Full variable domain (missing parts from reference TRBV11-1 and TRBJ2-1): EAEVAQSPRYKITEKSQAVAFWCDPISGHATLYWYRQILGQGPELLVQFQDESVVDDSQLPKDRFSAERLKGVDSTLKIQPAELGDSAMYLCASSRAGGPNEQFFGPGTRLTVL.

This chain joins TRBV12-3 or TRBV12-4 and TRBJ2-3, with 10 bases that match TRBD2. V shed 4 bases, J shed 5 bases, and the junction held 9 bases outside the gene matches. This CDR3 spans 16 amino acids. The CDR3 reads CASSYADSGGRDTQYF. Here the CDR3 DNA reads TGTGCCAGCAGTTATGCTGATAGCGGGGGGAGAGATACGCAGTATTTT.

The V and J genes are TRBV5-6 and TRBJ2-3; maybe TRBD1 (6 bases). CDR1 and CDR2 from the germline V gene are SGHDT and YYEEEE. This CDR3 has 14 residues. The V gene lost 3 bases and the J gene lost 4 bases, with 12 bases spanning the gap. CDR3 in amino acids: CASSSVRQADTQYF. DNA for the CDR3: TGTGCCAGCAGCTCAGTCCGACAGGCAGATACGCAGTATTTT.

The table lists this clonotype with a few counts. The chain couples TRBV6-1 to TRBJ2-7; D remains ambiguous. This CDR3 region has 12 residues. Germline CDR1 and CDR2: MNHNS and SASEGT. V gave up 4 bases and J gave up 6 bases, with 10 bases separating them. CDR3 residues: CASSVGWGEQYF. The CDR3 DNA sequence: TGTGCCAGCAGTGTCGGCTGGGGCGAGCAGTACTTC.

This chain connects TRBV6-2 or TRBV6-3 to TRBJ2-1; the match to TRBD2 covers 8 bases. This CDR3 contains 16 residues. Losses at the gene ends were 5 bases for V and 4 bases for J; bases not matched to a gene: 10. The germline V gene encodes CDR1 MNHEY and CDR2 SVGEGT. CDR3 nucleotides: TGTGCCAGCAGTCCGCCGGCGGGGGGATGGTACAATGAGCAGTTCTTC. This gives the protein CASSPPAGGWYNEQFF.

With respect to this clonotype: The germline gene is not matched at one end of the junction; a read error may be the cause. This chain joins TRBV7-9 and TRBJ2-7; D gene uncertain. The CDR3 consists of 13 residues. In germline, CDR1 is SEHNR, CDR2 FQNEAQ (reference sequence). DNA for the CDR3: TGTGCCAGCAGCTTCGACATCCTATACGGGCAGTACTTC. It specifies CASSFDILYGQYF.

This clonotype has just a few counts. The chain has TRBV29-1 and TRBJ2-7; no reliable D call. The V end lost 0 bases, the J end lost 3 bases, and 9 bases lay between the germline ends. CDR3 length: 13 residues. In germline, CDR1 is SQVTM, CDR2 ANQGSEA. This CDR3 reads CSVEDGQVYEQYF. CDR3 bases: TGCAGCGTTGAAGATGGGCAGGTCTACGAGCAGTACTTC.

Concerning this clonotype: The junction does not match germline at one end; this may be a read error. This sequence joins TRBV16 and TRBJ1-2; D unresolved. The CDR3 spans 14 residues. CDR1 KGHSY and CDR2 FQNENV come from the germline V gene. CDR3 sequence reads: CASSQSADNHGYTF. The CDR3, as DNA: TGTGCCAGCAGCCAATCGGCGGATAACCATGGCTACACCTTC.

V is TRBV18 and J is TRBJ1-1, with a weak D call TRBD1 (6 bases). The V and J ends lost 6 bases and 4 bases respectively, with 18 bases between them. CDR3 length equals 15 residues. CDR1 is KGHSH, CDR2 LQKENI, per germline. Written as DNA, the CDR3 is TGTGCCAGCTCGGGTCAGGGGCAAGGAAGCACTGAAGCTTTCTTT. It encodes CASSGQGQGSTEAFF.

The rearrangement links TRBV6-1 to TRBJ2-1, with 9 bases lining up with TRBD2. With 4 bases clipped from V and 7 bases from J, the junction kept 5 bases outside the gene matches. This CDR3 contains 14 residues. Germline CDR1 and CDR2: MNHNS and SASEGT. CDR3 coding DNA: TGTGCCAGCAGTGGGGCTAGCGGGGATAATGAGCAGTTCTTC. It specifies CASSGASGDNEQFF.